The next 32 T cell receptor beta chains were all read from a single sample in a study of radiotherapy plus CTLA-4 blockade in lung cancer. The method was immunoSEQ multiplex PCR; TCRdb's version includes in-frame clones alone and lacks a portion of them. The sample includes roughly 80,000 clones, roughly 79% of them seen just once. Sequencing was performed on peripheral blood, taken from a patient treated with radiotherapy plus ipilimumab. These receptors all stem from a human donor with non-small cell lung cancer who had a partial response to radiotherapy plus ipilimumab. Some clones in this sample may be carry-over from other donors' samples.

This rearrangement joins TRBV10-3 to TRBJ1-2, with a possible D match to TRBD1 (5 bases). V gave up 6 bases and J gave up 1 base, with 12 bases separating them. In germline, CDR1 is ENHRY, CDR2 SYGVKD. The CDR3 sequence is 14 residues long. CDR3 bases: TGTGCCATCAGCCAGGGAGGTGGTAACTATGGCTACACCTTC. Translated, it gives CAISQGGGNYGYTF.

This clone appeared once. The chain joins TRBV19 to TRBJ2-7; D gene uncertain. This CDR3 region has 13 residues. Germline CDR1 is LNHDA and CDR2 is SQIVND (reference sequence). Trimming took off 5 bases at V and 3 bases at J, with 11 bases between the two ends. As DNA, the CDR3 is TGTGCCAGTAGTTTCGGTTCCGGCTACGAGCAGTACTTC. Its protein is CASSFGSGYEQYF.

Only one count was recorded for this clone. The rearrangement links TRBV29-1 to TRBJ1-5; D is possibly TRBD1 (5 bases). CDR3 length: 13 amino acids. V lost 4 bases and J lost 2, with 9 bases in between. In germline, CDR1 is SQVTM, CDR2 ANQGSEA. DNA for the CDR3: TGCAGCGTTGCAGGGTTGGGCAATCAGCCCCAGCATTTT. Translation: CSVAGLGNQPQHF. Full variable domain (rest looked up from reference TRBV29-1 and TRBJ1-5): SAVISQKPSRDICQRGTSLTIQCQVDSQVTMMFWYRQQPGQSLTLIATANQGSEATYESGFVIDKFPISRPNLTFSTLTVSNMSPEDSSIYLCSVAGLGNQPQHFGDGTRLSIL.

About this clone itself: The same CDR3 is also encoded by other DNA sequences in this sample. This sequence joins TRBV4-2 and TRBJ1-4; D perhaps matches TRBD1 (5 bases). Trimming shortened V by 0 bases and J by 4 bases, and 9 bases separated the two germline ends. This CDR3 has 15 amino acids. In germline, CDR1 is LGHNA, CDR2 YNFKEQ. The CDR3 protein is CASSQDPGFNEKLFF. The CDR3 nucleotides are TGTGCCAGCAGCCAAGATCCAGGGTTTAATGAAAAACTGTTTTTT.

The genes are TRBV13 and TRBJ2-5; 7 nucleotides match TRBD2. This CDR3 region has 16 residues. Looked up from germline, CDR1 is PRHDT and CDR2 is FYEKMQ (reference sequence). Losses at the gene ends were 0 bases for V and 1 base for J; bases not matched to a gene: 5. Here the CDR3 DNA reads TGTGCCAGCAGCTTAGGCCCCCTAGCGGCCCAAGAGACCCAGTACTTC. Protein sequence: CASSLGPLAAQETQYF.

This rearrangement joins TRBV10-3 to TRBJ2-5, with 7 bases aligning to TRBD2. Germline-derived CDR1 and CDR2 are ENHRY and SYGVKD. The ends lost 11 bases at V and 2 bases at J; junction bases unmatched: 17. The CDR3 totals 16 residues. The CDR3 loop reads CAVSPRDSGGQETQYF. The CDR3, as DNA: TGTGCCGTCTCTCCTCGGGACTCGGGGGGTCAAGAGACCCAGTACTTC.

The J gene is TRBJ2-5, the V gene TRBV28, with D possibly being TRBD2 (6 bases). The J call is doubtful: the DNA matches TRBJ2-7 better. The CDR3 loop spans 15 amino acids. CDR1 is MDHEN, CDR2 SYDVKM, per germline. Here the CDR3 reads CASSPTRDWDYEQYF. CDR3 DNA sequence: TGTGCCAGCAGTCCAACCCGGGACTGGGACTACGAGCAGTACTTC.

This clone was detected once. The chain couples TRBV7-2 to TRBJ1-4, with TRBD1 matching 8 bases. Germline V gene sequence: CDR1 SGHTA, CDR2 FQGNSA. The V and J ends lost 5 bases and 8 bases, in that order; junction bases with no gene match: 10. The CDR3 spans 15 residues. Here the CDR3 reads CASSPPGQDREKLFF. CDR3 nucleotide sequence: TGTGCCAGCAGCCCTCCGGGACAGGATCGGGAAAAACTGTTTTTT.

The chain recombines TRBV5-4 with TRBJ1-2; 9 bases agree with TRBD1. This CDR3 has 15 amino acids. Germline assignment: CDR1 SGHNT and CDR2 YYREEE (reference sequence). Trimming removed 2 bases from V and 3 bases from J; junction bases left unmatched: 5. The CDR3 sequence is CASSLSGTGHYGYTF. Written as DNA, the CDR3 is TGTGCCAGCAGCTTATCCGGGACAGGGCACTATGGCTACACCTTC.

This rearrangement joins TRBV5-5 to TRBJ2-4; D uncertain. Trimming removed 2 bases from V and 3 bases from J, with 9 bases in between. Germline loops: CDR1 SGHKS, CDR2 YYEKEE (reference sequence). This CDR3 is built from 14 residues. The CDR3 region has the DNA TGTGCCAGCAGCTTTGATGAGGTCAAAAACATTCAGTACTTC. As protein: CASSFDEVKNIQYF. Supplemented by reference TRBV5-5 and TRBJ2-4, the full variable domain reads DAGVTQSPTHLIKTRGQQVTLRCSPISGHKSVSWYQQVLGQGPQFIFQYYEKEERGRGNFPDRFSARQFPNYSSELNVNALLLGDSALYLCASSFDEVKNIQYFGAGTRLSVL.

The V and J genes are TRBV2 and TRBJ2-3; the D gene is possibly TRBD2 (5 bases). The CDR3 runs to 14 residues. The ends were cut back, 3 bases at V and 1 base at J, with 8 bases in the middle. CDR1 and CDR2 from the germline V gene are SNHLY and FYNNEI. The CDR3, as DNA: TGTGCCAGCAGTGAGGGAGCGGGCACAGATACGCAGTATTTT. It yields the protein CASSEGAGTDTQYF. The complete variable domain, with remaining parts taken from reference TRBV2 and TRBJ2-3, reads EPEVTQTPSHQVTQMGQEVILRCVPISNHLYFYWYRQILGQKVEFLVSFYNNEISEKSEIFDDQFSVERPDGSNFTLKIRSTKLEDSAMYFCASSEGAGTDTQYFGPGTRLTVL.

The V and J genes are TRBV20-1 and TRBJ2-7; D might be TRBD2 (5 bases). Trimming left V 6 bases short and J 4 bases short, with 7 bases between. The length of the CDR3 is 10 residues. Germline CDR1 reads DFQATT; CDR2 reads SNEGSKA (reference sequence). For the CDR3, the DNA is TGCAGTGCGAGGGATTACGAGCAGTACTTC. It is translated as CSARDYEQYF.

This clone appeared once. The J gene is TRBJ2-1, the V gene TRBV7-3; TRBD2 agrees at 10 bases. The CDR3 length is 18 residues. Trimming took 4 bases from V and 3 from J; bases not matched to a gene: 12. Germline V CDR1 and CDR2: SGHTA, FQGTGA. The DNA of the CDR3 is TGTGCCAGCAGCTCCTCCGGGAGCGGGGGGGATTTCTACAATGAGCAGTTCTTC. It encodes CASSSSGSGGDFYNEQFF.

This clone was found a few times. V usage is TRBV11-2 and J usage is TRBJ2-7; 9 nucleotides align to TRBD1. V shed 2 bases, J shed 6 bases, and the junction held 8 bases outside the gene matches. CDR1 SGHAT and CDR2 FQNNGV come from the germline V gene. This CDR3 is 15 amino acids long. CDR3 amino acids: CASSLPGTGSVEQYF. In nucleotides, the CDR3 is TGTGCCAGCAGCTTACCCGGGACAGGGTCGGTCGAGCAGTACTTC.

The chain combines TRBV5-5 with TRBJ1-2; D might be TRBD1 (6 bases). The CDR3 loop spans 16 amino acids. Germline V gene data show CDR1 as SGHKS and CDR2 as YYEKEE (reference sequence). Trimming removed 1 base at V and 2 bases at J, with 15 bases between. The CDR3 DNA reads as TGTGCCAGCAGCTTGAGCGGGACACTTAGGAACTATGGCTACACCTTC. It specifies CASSLSGTLRNYGYTF.

This clone was counted once. This chain joins TRBV7-2 and TRBJ1-4; no firm D call. Trimming stripped 2 bases from V and 7 bases from J, with 20 bases between. This CDR3 has 17 residues. CDR1 SGHTA and CDR2 FQGNSA come from the germline V gene. CDR3 in DNA: TGTGCCAGCAGCTTATGGCCCGTTGGAGGGATTGGTGAAAAACTGTTTTTT. Protein product: CASSLWPVGGIGEKLFF.

This sequence joins TRBV5-1 and TRBJ2-6, with 10 bases matching TRBD1. V was pared by 1 base and J by 3 bases, with 7 bases of the junction left unmatched. The CDR3 is 18 residues long. The germline V gene has CDR1 SGHRS and CDR2 YFSETQ. CDR3 sequence (DNA): TGCGCCAGCAGCTTGTTGACAGGGGGCGGTGGTGGGGCCAACGTCCTGACTTTC. This codes for CASSLLTGGGGGANVLTF.

This chain connects TRBV7-2 to TRBJ1-3; D may be TRBD1 (6 bases). Germline-derived CDR1 and CDR2 are SGHTA and FQGNSA. The V end was cut by 0 bases, the J end by 0 bases, with 21 bases between. The CDR3 totals 20 residues. The CDR3 here is CASSLAWGLGHPSSGNTIYF. CDR3 sequence (DNA): TGTGCCAGCAGCTTAGCCTGGGGCCTGGGACACCCGTCCTCTGGAAACACCATATATTTT.

This clone appeared a single time. The V and J genes are TRBV5-6 and TRBJ2-3; TRBD2 agrees at 7 bases. This CDR3 is built from 14 residues. The V and J ends lost 5 bases and 0 bases, in that order; junction bases with no gene match: 3. CDR1 is SGHDT, CDR2 YYEEEE, per germline. This chain's CDR3 is CASSLRGSTDTQYF. The CDR3, as DNA: TGTGCCAGCAGTCTGCGGGGGAGCACAGATACGCAGTATTTT. Full variable domain (outside the CDR3, taken from reference TRBV5-6 and TRBJ2-3): DAGVTQSPTHLIKTRGQQVTLRCSPKSGHDTVSWYQQALGQGPQFIFQYYEEEERQRGNFPDRFSGHQFPNYSSELNVNALLLGDSALYLCASSLRGSTDTQYFGPGTRLTVL.

The V and J genes are TRBV11-2 and TRBJ2-7; D call uncertain. Germline CDR1 is SGHAT and CDR2 is FQNNGV. This CDR3 is built from 15 residues. V lost 4 bases, J lost 6 bases, and 19 bases lay in between. CDR3 bases: TGTGCCAGCAGCTACCCGGGTCTTTATACCCCCGAGCAGTACTTC. It translates to CASSYPGLYTPEQYF.

The chain couples TRBV4-2 to TRBJ1-6; TRBD1 matches at 9 bases. Germline V lookup: CDR1 LGHNA, CDR2 YNFKEQ. This CDR3 is 15 amino acids long. V lost 3 bases, J lost 7 bases, and 4 bases stayed unmatched. CDR3: CASSQGDRANSPLHF. The CDR3, as DNA: TGTGCCAGCAGCCAGGGGGACAGGGCGAATTCACCCCTCCACTTT.

The chain is built from TRBV5-1 and TRBJ1-4, with 10 bases matching TRBD1. The CDR3 totals 16 residues. Germline CDR1 is SGHRS and CDR2 is YFSETQ. V lost 4 bases to trimming and J lost 4 bases; unmatched junction nucleotides: 7. The CDR3 protein is CASSLGQGVINEKLFF. For the CDR3, the DNA is TGCGCCAGCAGCCTTGGACAGGGGGTAATTAATGAAAAACTGTTTTTT.

The V and J genes are TRBV19 and TRBJ1-6, with D maybe TRBD1 (6 bases). Germline V gene data show CDR1 as LNHDA and CDR2 as SQIVND (reference sequence). The V gene lost 3 bases and the J gene lost 10 bases, with 19 bases spanning the gap. This CDR3 spans 16 amino acids. CDR3 coding DNA: TGTGCCAGTAGTATCAACTTTGGACAGAGTTCCTCACCCCTCCACTTT. Protein: CASSINFGQSSSPLHF.

This chain joins TRBV27 and TRBJ2-5, with 8 nucleotides matching TRBD1. The CDR3 is 15 residues long. V lost 4 bases, J lost 2 bases, and 6 bases stayed unmatched. Looked up from germline, CDR1 is MNHEY and CDR2 is SMNVEV (reference sequence). The CDR3, as DNA: TGTGCCAGCAGTTACGGACAGGGACGGCAAGAGACCCAGTACTTC. Protein: CASSYGQGRQETQYF.

The V call is TRBV28, the J call TRBJ2-1, with TRBD2 matching over 9 bases. From germline, CDR1 is MDHEN and CDR2 SYDVKM. V trimming: 3 bases; J trimming: 8 bases; junction bases outside the gene matches: 5. This CDR3 has 14 amino acids. The CDR3 DNA reads as TGTGCCAGCAGTTTGGCGGGAGGGCCGTATGAGCAGTTCTTC. This sequence encodes CASSLAGGPYEQFF.

The genes are TRBV19 and TRBJ2-1, with TRBD2 matching over 9 bases. CDR3 length equals 17 residues. The germline gives CDR1 LNHDA, CDR2 SQIVND (reference sequence). Trimming at V came to 2 bases and at J to 7 bases, leaving 12 bases not matched to a gene. The DNA of the CDR3 is TGTGCCAGTAGTATATCGGTTCAGTCTAGCGGGACTAATGAGCAGTTCTTC. This gives the protein CASSISVQSSGTNEQFF. Complete variable domain (other parts from reference TRBV19 and TRBJ2-1): DGGITQSPKYLFRKEGQNVTLSCEQNLNHDAMYWYRQDPGQGLRLIYYSQIVNDFQKGDIAEGYSVSREKKESFPLTVTSAQKNPTAFYLCASSISVQSSGTNEQFFGPGTRLTVL.

V gene TRBV6-6 combines with J gene TRBJ1-2; no clear D gene. Germline values: CDR1 MNHNY, CDR2 SVGAGI (reference sequence). CDR3 length: 13 residues. Trimming took off 2 bases at V and 3 bases at J, with 7 bases between the two ends. The CDR3 is CASSYNTDYGYTF. The CDR3 DNA reads TGTGCCAGCAGTTACAATACTGACTATGGCTACACCTTC.

The rearrangement joins TRBV28 to TRBJ2-3; 8 bases line up with TRBD1. CDR1 is MDHEN and CDR2 is SYDVKM in the germline V gene. The CDR3 runs 14 residues. The V and J ends lost 3 bases and 1 base, in that order; junction bases with no gene match: 0. The DNA of the CDR3 is TGTGCCAGCAGTTTGGACAGGGGCACAGATACGCAGTATTTT. The encoded protein is CASSLDRGTDTQYF.

This clone was found once. The rearrangement links TRBV2 to TRBJ1-1, with 9 bases fitting TRBD1. CDR3 size: 16 residues. The V segment lost 6 bases and the J segment 0 bases; nucleotides outside the gene matches: 8. Looked up from germline, CDR1 is SNHLY and CDR2 is FYNNEI. The CDR3 nucleotides are TGTGCCAGCAGACGACAGGGGGGGATTATGAACACTGAAGCTTTCTTT. Its translation: CASRRQGGIMNTEAFF.

V gene TRBV29-1 combines with J gene TRBJ2-7; D unresolved. The V gene's germline CDR1 is SQVTM and CDR2 ANQGSEA. There are 11 residues in the CDR3. Trimming left V 7 bases short and J 1 base short, with 8 bases between. The CDR3 DNA reads TGCAGCGCTATACGTTCCTACGAGCAGTACTTC. This sequence encodes CSAIRSYEQYF.

The chain has TRBV6-5 and TRBJ1-6, with 7 bases matching TRBD1. This CDR3 is 15 amino acids long. Germline V gene lookup returns CDR1 MNHEY and CDR2 SVGAGI. The V gene end was trimmed by 5 bases and the J gene end by 8 bases; junction bases not matched to a gene: 9. Here the CDR3 reads CASSTHRGADSPLHF. The CDR3 DNA is TGTGCCAGCAGTACTCACAGGGGCGCGGATTCACCCCTCCACTTT.

This rearrangement joins TRBV28 to TRBJ1-5, with 7 bases matching TRBD1. The germline gives CDR1 MDHEN, CDR2 SYDVKM. This CDR3 has 15 residues. V was clipped by 7 bases and J by 0 bases; unmatched bases: 6. The CDR3 nucleotides are TGTGCCAGCATCTTCGACAGGGATAGCAATCAGCCCCAGCATTTT. This gives the protein CASIFDRDSNQPQHF.